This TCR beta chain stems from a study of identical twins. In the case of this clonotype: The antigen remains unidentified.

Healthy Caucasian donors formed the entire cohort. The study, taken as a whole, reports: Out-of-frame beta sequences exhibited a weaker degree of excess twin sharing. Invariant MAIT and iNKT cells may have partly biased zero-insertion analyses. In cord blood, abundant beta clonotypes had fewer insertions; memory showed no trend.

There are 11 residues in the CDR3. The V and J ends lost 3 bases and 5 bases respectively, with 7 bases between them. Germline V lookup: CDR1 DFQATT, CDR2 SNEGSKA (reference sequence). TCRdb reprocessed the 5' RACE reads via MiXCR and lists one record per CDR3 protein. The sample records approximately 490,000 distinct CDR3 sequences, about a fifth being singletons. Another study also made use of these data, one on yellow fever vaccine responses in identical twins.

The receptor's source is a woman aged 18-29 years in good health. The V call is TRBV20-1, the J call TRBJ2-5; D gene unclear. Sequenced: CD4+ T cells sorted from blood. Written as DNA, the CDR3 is TGCAGTGCTAGCGTTGGGGAGACCCAGTACTTC. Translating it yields CSASVGETQYF.